This T cell receptor beta chain was obtained from a study of shared clonotypes between healthy human individuals. In the study overall: Plates per donor: three CD4 naive, three CD4 memory, two CD8 naive, one CD8 memory.

Study-wide results and caveats: Around 5.4% of naive CD4 clonotypes were common to a few donors.

Notes on this clone: Its target is not known.

V lost 4 bases to trimming and J lost 5 bases; unmatched junction nucleotides: 4. This CDR3 has 14 amino acids. CDR1 is SGHRS and CDR2 is YFSETQ in the germline V gene. Across several immunoSEQ plates, the genomic DNA of each subset was split evenly. Sequencing used immunoSEQ multiplex PCR; TCRdb keeps in-frame clones, though not all of them. The sample carries roughly 1,500,000 clones, 95% to 99% recorded once. V gene TRBV5-1 combines with J gene TRBJ2-3; the match to TRBD1 covers 10 bases. Sequencing was performed on naive CD4+ T cells sorted from blood. Subset specified: CD45RA+ positively selected. The clonotype originates from a man younger than 40 in good health. In nucleotides, the CDR3 is TGCGCCAGCAGCCCCGACAGGGGGCAAGATACGCAGTATTTT. Its protein is CASSPDRGQDTQYF.